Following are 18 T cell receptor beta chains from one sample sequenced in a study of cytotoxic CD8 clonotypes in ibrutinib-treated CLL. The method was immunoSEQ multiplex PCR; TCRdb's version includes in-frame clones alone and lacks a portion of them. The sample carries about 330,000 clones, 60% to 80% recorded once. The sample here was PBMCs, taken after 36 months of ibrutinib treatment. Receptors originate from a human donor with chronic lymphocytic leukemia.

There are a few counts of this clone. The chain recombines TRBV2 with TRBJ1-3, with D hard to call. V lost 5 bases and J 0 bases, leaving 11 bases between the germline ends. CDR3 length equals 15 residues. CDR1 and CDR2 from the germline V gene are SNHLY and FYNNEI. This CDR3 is CASSRLGSSGNTIYF. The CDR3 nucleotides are TGTGCCAGCAGTCGCCTAGGATCCTCTGGAAACACCATATATTTT.

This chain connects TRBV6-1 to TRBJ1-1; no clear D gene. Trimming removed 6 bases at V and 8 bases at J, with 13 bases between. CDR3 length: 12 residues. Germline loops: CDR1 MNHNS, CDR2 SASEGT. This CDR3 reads CASSDLIGEAFF. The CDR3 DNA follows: TGTGCCAGCAGCGATCTCATAGGAGAAGCTTTCTTT.

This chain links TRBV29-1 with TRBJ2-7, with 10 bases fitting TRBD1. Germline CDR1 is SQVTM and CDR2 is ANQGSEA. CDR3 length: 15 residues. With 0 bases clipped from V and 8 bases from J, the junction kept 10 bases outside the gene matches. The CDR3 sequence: CSVEDLGTGVQKQYF. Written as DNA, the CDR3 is TGCAGCGTTGAAGATTTGGGGACAGGGGTACAGAAGCAGTACTTC.

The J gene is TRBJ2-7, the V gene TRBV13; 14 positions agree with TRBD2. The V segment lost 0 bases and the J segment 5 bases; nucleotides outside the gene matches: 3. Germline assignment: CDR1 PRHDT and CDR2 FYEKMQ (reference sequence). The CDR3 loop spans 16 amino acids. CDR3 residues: CASSLGTSGRADEQYF. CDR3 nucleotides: TGTGCCAGCAGCTTAGGGACTAGCGGGAGGGCCGACGAGCAGTACTTC.

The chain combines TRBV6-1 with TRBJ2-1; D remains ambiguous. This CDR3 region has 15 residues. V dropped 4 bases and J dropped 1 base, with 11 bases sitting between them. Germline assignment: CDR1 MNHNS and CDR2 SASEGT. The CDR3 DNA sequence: TGTGCCAGCAGTGTCTGGGGAACGTCCTACAATGAGCAGTTCTTC. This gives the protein CASSVWGTSYNEQFF.

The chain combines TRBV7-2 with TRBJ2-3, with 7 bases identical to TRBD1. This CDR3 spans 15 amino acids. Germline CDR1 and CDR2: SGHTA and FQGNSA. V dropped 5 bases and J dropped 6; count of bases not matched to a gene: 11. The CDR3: CASSEAPSRGDTQYF. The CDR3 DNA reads TGTGCCAGCAGCGAAGCTCCTTCCAGGGGGGATACGCAGTATTTT.

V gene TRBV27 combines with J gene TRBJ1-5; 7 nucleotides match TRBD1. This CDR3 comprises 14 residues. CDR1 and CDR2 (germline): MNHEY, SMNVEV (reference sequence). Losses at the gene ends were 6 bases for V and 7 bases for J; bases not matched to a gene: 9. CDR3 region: CASRSQTGAQPQHF. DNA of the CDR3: TGTGCCAGCAGATCTCAAACAGGGGCCCAGCCCCAGCATTTT.

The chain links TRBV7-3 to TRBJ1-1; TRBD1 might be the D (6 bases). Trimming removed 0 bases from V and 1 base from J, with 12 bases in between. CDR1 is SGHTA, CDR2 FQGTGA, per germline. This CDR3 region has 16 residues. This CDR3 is CASSLTPGRGNTEAFF. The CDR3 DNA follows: TGTGCCAGCAGCTTAACCCCGGGCAGGGGGAACACTGAAGCTTTCTTT.

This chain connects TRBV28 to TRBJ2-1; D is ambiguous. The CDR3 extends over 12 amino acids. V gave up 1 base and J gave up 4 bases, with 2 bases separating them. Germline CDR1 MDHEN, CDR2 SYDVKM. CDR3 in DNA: TGTGCCAGCAGTTTATTGTACAATGAGCAGTTCTTC. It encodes CASSLLYNEQFF.

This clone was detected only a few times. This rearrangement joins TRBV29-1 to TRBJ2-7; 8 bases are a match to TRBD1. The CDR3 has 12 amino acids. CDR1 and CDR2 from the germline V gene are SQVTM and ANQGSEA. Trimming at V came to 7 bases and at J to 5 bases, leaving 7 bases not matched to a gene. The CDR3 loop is CSARQGSHEQYF. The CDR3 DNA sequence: TGCAGCGCGCGACAGGGGTCCCACGAGCAGTACTTC.

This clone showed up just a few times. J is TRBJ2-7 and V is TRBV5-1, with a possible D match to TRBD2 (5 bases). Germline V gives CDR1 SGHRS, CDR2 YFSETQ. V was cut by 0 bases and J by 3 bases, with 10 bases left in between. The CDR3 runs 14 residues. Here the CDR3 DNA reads TGCGCCAGCAGCTTGGTCACGGGGAACTACGAGCAGTACTTC. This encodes CASSLVTGNYEQYF.

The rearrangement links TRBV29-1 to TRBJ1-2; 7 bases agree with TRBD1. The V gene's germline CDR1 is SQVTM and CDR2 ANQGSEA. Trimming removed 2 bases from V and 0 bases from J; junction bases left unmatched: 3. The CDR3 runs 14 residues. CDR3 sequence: CSVERDRPNYGYTF. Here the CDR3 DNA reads TGCAGCGTTGAACGGGACAGACCTAACTATGGCTACACCTTC.

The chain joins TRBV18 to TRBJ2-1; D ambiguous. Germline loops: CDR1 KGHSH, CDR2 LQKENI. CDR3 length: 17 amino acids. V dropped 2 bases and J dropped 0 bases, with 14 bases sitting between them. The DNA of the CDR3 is TGTGCCAGCTCACCAGGTGGTTGGCGCCTCTCCTACAATGAGCAGTTCTTC. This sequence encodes CASSPGGWRLSYNEQFF.

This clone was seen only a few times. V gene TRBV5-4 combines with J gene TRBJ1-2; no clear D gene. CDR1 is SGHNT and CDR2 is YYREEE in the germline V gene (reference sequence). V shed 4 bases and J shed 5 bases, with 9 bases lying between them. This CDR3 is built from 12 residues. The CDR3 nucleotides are TGTGCCAGCAGCCCTCATACTTATGGCTACACCTTC. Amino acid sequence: CASSPHTYGYTF.

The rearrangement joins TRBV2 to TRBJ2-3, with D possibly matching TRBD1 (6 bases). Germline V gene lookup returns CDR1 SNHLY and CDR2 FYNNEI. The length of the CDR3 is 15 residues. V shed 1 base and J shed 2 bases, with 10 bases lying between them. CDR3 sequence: CASSEGTANTDTQYF. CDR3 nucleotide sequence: TGTGCCAGCAGTGAAGGGACAGCGAACACAGATACGCAGTATTTT.

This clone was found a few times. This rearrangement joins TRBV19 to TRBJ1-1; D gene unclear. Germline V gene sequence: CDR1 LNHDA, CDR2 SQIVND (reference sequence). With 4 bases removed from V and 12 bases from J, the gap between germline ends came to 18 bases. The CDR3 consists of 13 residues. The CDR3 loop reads CASSTDWRPEPFF. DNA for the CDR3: TGTGCCAGTAGTACCGATTGGAGGCCAGAACCTTTCTTT.

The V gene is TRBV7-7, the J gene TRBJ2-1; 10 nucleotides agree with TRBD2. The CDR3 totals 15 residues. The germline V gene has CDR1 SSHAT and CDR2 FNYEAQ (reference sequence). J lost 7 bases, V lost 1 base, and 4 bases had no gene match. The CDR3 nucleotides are TGTGCCAGCAGCTTAGAGCCTAGCGGGAGAAATGAGCAGTTCTTC. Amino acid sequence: CASSLEPSGRNEQFF.

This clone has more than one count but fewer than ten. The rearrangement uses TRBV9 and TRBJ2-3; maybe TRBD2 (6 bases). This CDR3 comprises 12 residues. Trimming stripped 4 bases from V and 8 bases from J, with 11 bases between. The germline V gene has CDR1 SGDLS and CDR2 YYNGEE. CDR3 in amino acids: CASSRDSSTQYF. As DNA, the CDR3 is TGTGCCAGCAGCCGGGACTCCTCTACGCAGTATTTT.